These T cell receptor beta chains were read from a single sample in a study of beta chain features in type 1 diabetes. Here immunoSEQ multiplex PCR was the method, and the copy in TCRdb shows in-frame clones only, minus some. The sample shows over 100,000 clones, 16% of them seen only once. Sample: central memory CD4+ T cells from blood. The source of these receptors is a man aged 30 to 45 with type 1 diabetes. CDR3s include the opening cysteine and the closing phenylalanine or tryptophan. The D gene is left open where the match is weak. A row's size may be missing; if present it is once, few, many or a size class.

TRBJ1-4	TRBV6-5	TRBD1	few	TGTGCCAGCAGCCCACAGGGGGGGAAGGAAAAACTGTTTTTT	CASSPQGGKEKLFF
TRBJ1-1	TRBV6-1	TRBD1	many	TGTGCCAGCAGTGGGGACTTGACAGGGGAGAGGACTGAAGCTTTCTTT	CASSGDLTGERTEAFF
TRBJ2-7	TRBV10-3	TRBD1	-	TGTGCCATCTCGAGAATAGGACAGGGTAACTACGAGCAGTACTTC	CAISRIGQGNYEQYF
TRBJ2-3	TRBV28	TRBD2	once	TGTGCCAGCGCACTTAGCGGGGGGCTACGGGAGGATACGCAGTATTTT	CASALSGGLREDTQYF
TRBJ2-2	TRBV18	TRBD1	-	TGTGCCAGCTCCCCAGGGACAGACGGCACCGGGGAGCTGTTTTTT	CASSPGTDGTGELFF
TRBJ2-3	TRBV9	TRBD1	few	TGTGCCAGCAGCACAGGGGGGTTTGCTAGCACAGATACGCAGTATTTT	CASSTGGFASTDTQYF
TRBJ1-4	TRBV9	-	few	TGTGCCAGCAGCTCCCGGGACGGTAATGAAAAACTGTTTTTT	CASSSRDGNEKLFF
TRBJ2-2	TRBV9	TRBD1	-	TGTGCCAGCAGCGCCGGACAGGGCTCCCTCGCCGGGGAGCTGTTTTTT	CASSAGQGSLAGELFF
TRBJ2-7	TRBV30	-	-	TGTGCCTGGAGGGCCCCGCTCCGGCGCTACGAGCAGTACTTC	CAWRAPLRRYEQYF
TRBJ2-5	TRBV10-3	TRBD2	few	TGTGCCATCAAATCAGCGGGAAGTCAAAAGACCCAGTACTTC	CAIKSAGSQKTQYF
TRBJ1-1	TRBV13	-	few	TGTGCCAGCAGCTTAGGTGCCACGAACACTGAAGCTTTCTTT	CASSLGATNTEAFF
TRBJ1-2	TRBV18	TRBD1	once	TGTGCCAGTGGACAGGGGAATAACTATGGCTACACCTTC	CASGQGNNYGYTF
TRBJ2-5	TRBV7-8	TRBD1	-	TGTGCCAGCAGCCTAGACTACGGGTTCGGGACAGGGTCGGAGACCCAGTACTTC	CASSLDYGFGTGSETQYF
TRBJ2-5	TRBV6-1	-	few	TGTGCCAGCAGTGCTCTGGGGGGCGGGGAGACCCAGTACTTC	CASSALGGGETQYF
TRBJ2-7	TRBV2	TRBD2	few	TGTGCCAGCAGTGGTTCTAGCGGTGGCTACGAGCAGTACTTC	CASSGSSGGYEQYF
TRBJ2-1	TRBV27	-	few	TGTGCCAGCGGACCACTCTACAATGAGCAGTTCTTC	CASGPLYNEQFF
TRBJ1-2	TRBV4-1	-	-	TGCGCCAGCAGCCAAGGCCCCAGGTTGGAGGGCTATGGCTACACCTTC	CASSQGPRLEGYGYTF
TRBJ2-7	TRBV19	TRBD2	few	TGTGCCAGTAGTTCTCTAGCGGGGGGGCGGCACGAGCAGTACTTC	CASSSLAGGRHEQYF
TRBJ2-3	TRBV18	-	-	TGTGCCAGCTCACCATTTTCGGGCGGGGGCACAGATACGCAGTATTTT	CASSPFSGGGTDTQYF
TRBJ1-2	TRBV5-1	-	-	TGCGCCAGCAGCTTGACTAGCGGAGACTATGGCTACACCTTC	CASSLTSGDYGYTF
TRBJ1-1	TRBV16	-	few	TGTGCCAGCAGCCAATATATCAGGGGCCCTCAAGGTGAAGCTTTCTTT	CASSQYIRGPQGEAFF
TRBJ2-1	TRBV11-3	-	many	TGTGCCAGCAGCTCCGGGGGGCGAAGTGAGCAGTTCTTC	CASSSGGRSEQFF
TRBJ2-7	TRBV28	TRBD1	many	TGTGCCAGCAGTTCCGGGACAGGGAGTGGGGTATACGAGCAGTACTTC	CASSSGTGSGVYEQYF
TRBJ2-1	TRBV4-1	-	-	TGCGCCAGCAGCCAAGAAAAGGGTGAGCAGTTCTTC	CASSQEKGEQFF
TRBJ2-5	TRBV30	TRBD1	-	TGTGCCTGGACCGGTCCCGGGACAGGGTCCCAAGAGACCCAGTACTTC	CAWTGPGTGSQETQYF
TRBJ1-2	TRBV29-1	-	-	TGCAGCGCCTCAGGGGAAGCGGGTACCTATGGCTACACCTTC	CSASGEAGTYGYTF
TRBJ1-2	TRBV9	-	-	TGTGCCAGCAGCGTAGGAAGCGTAGTGGGCAGGGCTATCGGCTACACCTTC	CASSVGSVVGRAIGYTF